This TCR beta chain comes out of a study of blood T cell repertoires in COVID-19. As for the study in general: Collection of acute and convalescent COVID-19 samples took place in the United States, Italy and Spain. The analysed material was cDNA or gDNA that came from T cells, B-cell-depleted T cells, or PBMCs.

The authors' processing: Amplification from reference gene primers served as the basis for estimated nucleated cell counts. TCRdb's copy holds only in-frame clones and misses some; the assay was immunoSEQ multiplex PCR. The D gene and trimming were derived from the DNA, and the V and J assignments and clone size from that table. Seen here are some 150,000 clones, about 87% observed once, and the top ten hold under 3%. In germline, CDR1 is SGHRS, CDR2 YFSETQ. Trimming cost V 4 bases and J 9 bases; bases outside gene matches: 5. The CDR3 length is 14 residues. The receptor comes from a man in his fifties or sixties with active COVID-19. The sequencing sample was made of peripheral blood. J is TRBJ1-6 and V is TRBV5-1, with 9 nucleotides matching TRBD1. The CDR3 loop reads CASSLGQGGSPLHF. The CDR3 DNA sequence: TGCGCCAGCAGCCTGGGACAGGGCGGTTCACCCCTCCACTTT.